The 13 T cell receptor beta chains given below trace back to one sample, sequenced in a study of T cell repertoires in cytomegalovirus infection (dated by TCRdb to the late 2010s). The treatment or condition tag for this specimen amounts to: in vitro stimulation with specific CMV peptide epitopes to enrich CMV-specific T cells. Sequencing used an Illumina HiSeq 1500. TCRdb handled the public reads itself, with Q25 trimming in fastp and clone calling in MiXCR, and kept productive beta chains. Entries are consolidated by CDR3 protein sequence, retaining the most common genes and DNA. This sample comprises about a million distinct CDR3 sequences, around 32% of them detected only once. The ten biggest clones cover over 12% of the sample. The antigens for these receptors are not known. This material consisted of cultured CD8+ T cells from PBMCs, taken from culture after CMV antigen stimulation. Receptors originate from a human donor in good health (CMV status not recorded). Some clones in this sample may be carry-over from other donors' samples.

This clonotype appeared a few times. The rearrangement joins TRBV29-1 to TRBJ1-1; TRBD1 might be the D (5 bases). This CDR3 spans 15 amino acids. Between the trimmed V and J ends, which lost 0 bases and 3 bases, there was a span of 14 bases. The germline CDR1 and CDR2 sequences are SQVTM and ANQGSEA. As DNA, the CDR3 is TGCAGCGTTGAAGAACCTAGGGGACGGTACACTGAAGCTTTCTTT. As protein: CSVEEPRGRYTEAFF.

The chain has TRBV2 and TRBJ1-6; the D gene is possibly TRBD1 (5 bases). From germline, CDR1 is SNHLY and CDR2 FYNNEI. This CDR3 is 16 amino acids long. Trimming removed 3 bases at V and 2 bases at J, with 11 bases between. CDR3 DNA: TGTGCCAGCAGTGACGGAGGGGACCCCTATAATTCACCCCTCCACTTT. The encoded protein is CASSDGGDPYNSPLHF.

This clonotype was seen ten or more times. The J gene is TRBJ2-2, the V gene TRBV7-6, with 9 bases lining up with TRBD1. With V trimmed by 6 bases and J by 3 bases, 5 bases remained unmatched. The CDR3 extends over 15 amino acids. Germline-derived CDR1 and CDR2 are SGHVS and FNYEAQ. CDR3 DNA: TGTGCCAGCAGTCCGGGACAGGGACACACCGGGGAGCTGTTTTTT. This codes for CASSPGQGHTGELFF.

The V and J genes are TRBV2 and TRBJ2-5; no clear D. Germline values: CDR1 SNHLY, CDR2 FYNNEI. The CDR3 spans 10 residues. V lost 7 bases and J lost 7, with 7 bases in between. As DNA, the CDR3 is TGTGCCAGCACCGCCGGGACCCAGTACTTC. Encoded protein: CASTAGTQYF.

This clonotype was seen many times. The V call is TRBV10-3, the J call TRBJ2-1; 8 bases agree with TRBD2. From germline, CDR1 is ENHRY and CDR2 SYGVKD. Trimming took 2 bases from V and 7 from J; bases not matched to a gene: 13. This CDR3 has 17 residues. The CDR3 DNA follows: TGTGCCATCAGTGAGATCAGCCAGCGGGGGCCGGGAAATGAGCAGTTCTTC. The encoded protein is CAISEISQRGPGNEQFF.

Concerning this clonotype itself: Given the absence of the conserved phenylalanine or tryptophan at the CDR3 end, a read error is likely. This chain connects TRBV10-3 to TRBJ2-7, with 10 bases that match TRBD1. The germline CDR1 and CDR2 sequences are ENHRY and SYGVKD. V gave up 6 bases and J gave up 7 bases; unmatched junction bases: 12. The CDR3 is 15 residues long. The CDR3 here is CAISVHRTGGGEQYI. CDR3 nucleotides: TGTGCCATCAGCGTCCACCGGACAGGGGGGGGGGAGCAGTACATC.

This clonotype was observed a few times. The chain carries TRBV19 and TRBJ1-2; TRBD1 might be the D (6 bases). V lost 3 bases, J lost 0 bases, and 11 bases lay in between. Germline V gene sequence: CDR1 LNHDA, CDR2 SQIVND (reference sequence). The CDR3 runs 15 residues. CDR3 sequence (DNA): TGTGCCAGTAGTATCACAGGGATCCCTAACTATGGCTACACCTTC. Translating gives CASSITGIPNYGYTF.

The rearrangement joins TRBV10-2 to TRBJ2-1, with D possibly TRBD2 on 6 matching bases. The CDR3 loop spans 15 amino acids. The germline V gene encodes CDR1 WSHSY and CDR2 SAAADI. V lost 3 bases to trimming and J lost 10 bases, with 19 bases between them. The CDR3 DNA reads as TGCGCCAGCAGTGAACTGGCGGGGACCTTAGGGGAGCAGTTCTTC. Translation: CASSELAGTLGEQFF.

This clonotype came up a few times. For the CDR3, the DNA is TGTGCCAGCAGCCGAGACAGGGCGAGGAACACTGAAGCTTTCTTT. Translation gives CASSRDRARNTEAFF. The chain employs TRBV14 and TRBJ1-1, with TRBD1 identical over 7 bases. Germline V gene data show CDR1 as SGHDN and CDR2 as FVKESK. Losses at the gene ends were 4 bases for V and 1 base for J; bases not matched to a gene: 6. The CDR3 length is 15 residues.

This rearrangement joins TRBV7-2 to TRBJ2-7, with D possibly being TRBD2 (6 bases). With 0 bases removed from V and 6 bases from J, the gap between germline ends came to 12 bases. CDR1 SGHTA and CDR2 FQGNSA come from the germline V gene. CDR3 length: 14 amino acids. CDR3 bases: TGTGCCAGCAGCTTAGCCGGAGGGCATAGCGAGCAGTACGTC. This translates into CASSLAGGHSEQYV.

This clonotype has more than one count but fewer than ten. This chain connects TRBV28 to TRBJ2-4; D possibly uses TRBD1 or TRBD2 (6 bases each). Per germline, CDR1 MDHEN and CDR2 SYDVKM. The V end was cut by 6 bases, the J end by 6 bases, with 12 bases between. CDR3 length: 13 residues. Here the CDR3 reads CASSPGGLNIQYF. CDR3 DNA: TGTGCCAGCAGCCCTGGGGGGCTAAACATTCAGTACTTC.

This clonotype occurred a few times. The V gene is TRBV4-1, the J gene TRBJ2-7; D call uncertain. The germline V gene encodes CDR1 MGHRA and CDR2 YSYEKL. Between the trimmed V and J ends, which lost 2 bases and 7 bases, there was a span of 15 bases. CDR3 length: 14 amino acids. The CDR3 sequence: CASSQNSLIQEQYF. CDR3 bases: TGCGCCAGCAGCCAAAACTCTCTGATACAGGAGCAGTACTTC.

The rearrangement joins TRBV3-1 to TRBJ2-5; 8 bases fit TRBD1. The CDR3 is made up of 16 amino acids. V shed 3 bases and J 3 bases; nucleotides not matched to a gene: 9. Germline-derived CDR1 and CDR2 are LGHDT and YNNKEL (reference sequence). As DNA, the CDR3 is TGTGCCAGCAGCCATCCCGGACAGGGTCGTAAAGAGACCCAGTACTTC. Translation gives CASSHPGQGRKETQYF.